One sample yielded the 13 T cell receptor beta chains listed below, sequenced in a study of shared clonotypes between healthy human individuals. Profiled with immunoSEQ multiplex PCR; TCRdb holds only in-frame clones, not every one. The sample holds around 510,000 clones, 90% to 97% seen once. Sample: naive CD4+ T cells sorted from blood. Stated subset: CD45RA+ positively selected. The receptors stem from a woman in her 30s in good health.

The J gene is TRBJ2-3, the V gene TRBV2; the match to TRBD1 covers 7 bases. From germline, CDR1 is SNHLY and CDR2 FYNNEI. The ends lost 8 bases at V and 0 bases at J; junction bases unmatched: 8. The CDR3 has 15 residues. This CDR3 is CASPLHRGSTDTQYF. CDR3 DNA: TGTGCCAGCCCTCTACACAGGGGAAGCACAGATACGCAGTATTTT. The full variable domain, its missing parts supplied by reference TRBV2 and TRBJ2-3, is EPEVTQTPSHQVTQMGQEVILRCVPISNHLYFYWYRQILGQKVEFLVSFYNNEISEKSEIFDDQFSVERPDGSNFTLKIRSTKLEDSAMYFCASPLHRGSTDTQYFGPGTRLTVL.

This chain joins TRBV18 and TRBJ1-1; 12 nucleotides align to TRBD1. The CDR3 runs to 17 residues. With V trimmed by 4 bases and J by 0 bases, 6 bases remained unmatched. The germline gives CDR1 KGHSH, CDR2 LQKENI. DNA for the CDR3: TGTGCCAGCTCACTGGGACAGGGGGCGTTGGTGAACACTGAAGCTTTCTTT. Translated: CASSLGQGALVNTEAFF.

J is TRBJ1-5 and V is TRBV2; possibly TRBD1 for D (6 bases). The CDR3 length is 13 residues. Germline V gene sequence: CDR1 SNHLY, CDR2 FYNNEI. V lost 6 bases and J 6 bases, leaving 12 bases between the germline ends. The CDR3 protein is CASRSQGGQPQHF. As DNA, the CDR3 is TGTGCCAGCAGATCCCAAGGGGGTCAGCCCCAGCATTTT.

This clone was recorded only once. CDR3 protein: CASSQGDWSPGAEGANVLTF. CDR3 DNA: TGCGCCAGCAGCCAAGGAGACTGGTCGCCAGGGGCGGAAGGGGCCAACGTCCTGACTTTC. The gene calls are TRBV4-1 and TRBJ2-6, with TRBD1 as a possible D gene (6 bases). The germline CDR1 and CDR2 sequences are MGHRA and YSYEKL. CDR3 length: 20 amino acids. Deletions cut 1 base from V and 4 bases from J, with 23 bases between.

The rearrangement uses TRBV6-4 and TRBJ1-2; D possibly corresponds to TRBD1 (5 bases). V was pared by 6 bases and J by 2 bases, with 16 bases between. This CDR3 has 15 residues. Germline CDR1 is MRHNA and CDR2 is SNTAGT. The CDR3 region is CASRPGGGYNYGYTF. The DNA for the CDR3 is TGTGCCAGCAGACCCGGTGGGGGTTACAACTATGGCTACACCTTC.

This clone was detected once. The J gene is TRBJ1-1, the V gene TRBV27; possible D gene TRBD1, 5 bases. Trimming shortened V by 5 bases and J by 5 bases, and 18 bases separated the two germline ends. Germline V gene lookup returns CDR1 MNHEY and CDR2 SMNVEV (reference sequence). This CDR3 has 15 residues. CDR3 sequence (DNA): TGTGCCAGCAGTCCCAGGCCCTTCGGGGGAACTGAAGCTTTCTTT. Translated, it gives CASSPRPFGGTEAFF.

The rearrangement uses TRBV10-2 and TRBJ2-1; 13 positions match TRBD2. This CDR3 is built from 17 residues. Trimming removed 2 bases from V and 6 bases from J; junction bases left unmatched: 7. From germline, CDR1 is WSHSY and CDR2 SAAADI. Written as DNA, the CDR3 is TGCGCCAGCAGTGAGGATATGGGACTAGCGGGGCTCAATGAGCAGTTCTTC. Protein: CASSEDMGLAGLNEQFF.

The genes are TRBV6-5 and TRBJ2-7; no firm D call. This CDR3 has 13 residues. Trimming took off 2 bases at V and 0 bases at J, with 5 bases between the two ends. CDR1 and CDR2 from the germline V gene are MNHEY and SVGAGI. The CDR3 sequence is CASSYQSSYEQYF. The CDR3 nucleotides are TGTGCCAGCAGTTACCAAAGCTCCTACGAGCAGTACTTC.

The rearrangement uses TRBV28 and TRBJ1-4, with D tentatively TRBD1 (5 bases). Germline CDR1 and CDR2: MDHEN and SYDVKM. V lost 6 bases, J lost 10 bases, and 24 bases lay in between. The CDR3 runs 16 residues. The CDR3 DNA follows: TGTGCCAGCAGATCTAGCCAAAGGGGTGGCCATGGAAAACTGTTTTTT. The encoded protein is CASRSSQRGGHGKLFF.

The DNA for the CDR3 is TGTGCCAGCAGTGAAGCGGGACGGCTCTCTGGAAACACCATATATTTT. The encoded protein is CASSEAGRLSGNTIYF. The chain links TRBV2 to TRBJ1-3, with TRBD1 as a possible D gene (5 bases). The ends were cut back, 0 bases at V and 0 bases at J, with 9 bases in the middle. CDR1 is SNHLY and CDR2 is FYNNEI in the germline V gene. CDR3 length: 16 amino acids.

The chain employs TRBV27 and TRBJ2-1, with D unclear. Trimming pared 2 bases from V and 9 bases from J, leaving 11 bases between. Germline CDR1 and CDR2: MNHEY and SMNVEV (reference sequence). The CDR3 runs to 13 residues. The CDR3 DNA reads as TGTGCCAGCAGTTTAAAGGGTCCGAGTGAGCAGTTCTTC. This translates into CASSLKGPSEQFF.

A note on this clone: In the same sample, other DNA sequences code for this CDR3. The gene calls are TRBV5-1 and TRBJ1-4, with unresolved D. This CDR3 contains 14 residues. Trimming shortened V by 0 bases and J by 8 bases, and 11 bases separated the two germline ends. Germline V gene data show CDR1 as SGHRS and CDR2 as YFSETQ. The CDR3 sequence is CASSLGGDGEKLFF. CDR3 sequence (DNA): TGCGCCAGCAGCTTGGGGGGTGACGGCGAAAAACTGTTTTTT.

The CDR3 protein is CASAPDRGTSYEQYF. CDR3 nucleotides: TGTGCCAGCGCACCGGACAGGGGGACCTCCTACGAGCAGTACTTC. The chain carries TRBV7-9 and TRBJ2-7; TRBD1 agrees at 10 bases. The V and J ends lost 8 bases and 0 bases, in that order; junction bases with no gene match: 7. CDR3 length: 15 amino acids. Germline CDR1 SEHNR, CDR2 FQNEAQ (reference sequence).